Sequencing of this T cell receptor beta chain was carried out in a study of tumor and adjacent non-tumor tissue in lung cancer. Study information: Samples averaged roughly 4 million productive TCRbeta reads each. Study-level points and caveats: Higher tumor TCR diversity was associated with shorter survival. In normal lung, the top 100 clones were significantly more dominant than in tumor. Compared with tumor, normal lung showed significantly lower TCR diversity.

This clonotype was seen more than once but under ten times. Its antigen is currently unknown. This may come from a read error, since a much larger clone is one base off. The CDR3 length is 15 residues. The ends were cut back, 4 bases at V and 5 bases at J, with 15 bases in the middle. Germline V gives CDR1 SGHDT, CDR2 YYEEEE. Three rounds of nested PCR, following a modified ARM-PCR protocol, produced the TCRbeta library. TCRdb re-called the multiplex PCR reads through MiXCR, storing one row per CDR3 protein. The data contain some 99,000 distinct CDR3 sequences, about 65% of them singletons. No cell sorting was done before RNA was extracted from the tissue. Distant lung tissue was collected more than 3 cm away from the tumor edge.

This clonotype was sampled from a man between 60 and 75 years old with non-small cell lung cancer. The sequenced material came from distant non-tumor lung tissue. The chain uses TRBV5-6 and TRBJ2-2, with D possibly being TRBD1 (8 bases). The CDR3 sequence: CASSQAGQETGELFF. The CDR3 region has the DNA TGTGCCAGCAGCCAAGCGGGACAGGAGACCGGGGAGCTGTTTTTT.